This TCR beta chain was retrieved from a study of vaccination effects on CD4 cells after COVID-19. Study overall: Sampling occurred a median 72 days post second dose, range 14 to 241.

The assay was immunoSEQ multiplex PCR, and TCRdb's table has in-frame clones only and misses some. The repertoire holds about 45,000 clones, with 65% to 80% as singletons. V gave up 2 bases and J gave up 5 bases; unmatched junction bases: 8. CDR3 length: 16 residues. CDR1 is SEHNR and CDR2 is FQNEAQ in the germline V gene (reference sequence). With respect to this clone: What it binds is unknown.

The culture ran for 10 days before CD4+ T cells were isolated. Two doses of BNT162b2 or mRNA-1273 vaccine were administered to participants. Sequences were derived from CD4+ T cells from PBMCs cultured without peptide, sampled after COVID-19 vaccination. This chain links TRBV7-9 with TRBJ2-3; 9 bases line up with TRBD2. The TCR originated in a human donor who received a COVID-19 vaccine. CDR3 DNA sequence: TGTGCCAGCAGCTTAATTTTGCTAGCGGGGATAGATACGCAGTATTTT. It translates to CASSLILLAGIDTQYF.